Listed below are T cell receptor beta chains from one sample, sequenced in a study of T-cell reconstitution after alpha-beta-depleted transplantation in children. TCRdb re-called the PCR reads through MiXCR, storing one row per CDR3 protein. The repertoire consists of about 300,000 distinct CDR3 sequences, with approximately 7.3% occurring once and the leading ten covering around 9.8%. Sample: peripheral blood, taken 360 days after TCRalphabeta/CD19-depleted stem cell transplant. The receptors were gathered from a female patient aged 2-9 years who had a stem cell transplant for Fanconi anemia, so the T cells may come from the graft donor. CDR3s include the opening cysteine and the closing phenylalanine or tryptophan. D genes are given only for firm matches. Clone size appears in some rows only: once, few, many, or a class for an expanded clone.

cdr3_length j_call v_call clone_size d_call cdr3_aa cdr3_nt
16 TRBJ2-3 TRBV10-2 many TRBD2 CASSESGTRYTDTQYF TGCGCCAGCAGTGAGTCGGGGACTAGATACACAGATACGCAGTATTTT
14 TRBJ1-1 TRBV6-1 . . CASSPPQPATEAFF TGTGCCAGCAGCCCTCCACAGCCCGCCACTGAAGCTTTCTTT
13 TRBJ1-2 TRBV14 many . CASSRGTADGYTF TGTGCCAGCAGCCGCGGGACGGCGGATGGCTACACCTTC
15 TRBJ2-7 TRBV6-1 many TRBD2 CASSTLAGGGYEQYF TGTGCCAGCAGCACTCTAGCGGGGGGGGGTTACGAGCAGTACTTC
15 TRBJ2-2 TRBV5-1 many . CASSETAWGSGELFF TGCGCCAGCAGCGAGACAGCGTGGGGGTCCGGGGAGCTGTTTTTT
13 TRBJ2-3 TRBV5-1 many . CASSLEVRVPQYF TGCGCCAGCAGCTTGGAGGTCCGGGTGCCGCAGTATTTT
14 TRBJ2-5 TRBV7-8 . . CASSRRTFQETQYF TGTGCCAGCAGCAGGCGGACTTTCCAAGAGACCCAGTACTTC
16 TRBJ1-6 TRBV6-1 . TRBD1 CASSEGRGLYNSPLHF TGTGCCAGCAGTGAAGGGAGGGGGCTCTATAATTCACCCCTCCACTTT
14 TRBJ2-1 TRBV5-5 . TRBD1 CASSPDRGLNEQFF TGTGCCAGCAGCCCCGACAGGGGGCTGAATGAGCAGTTCTTC
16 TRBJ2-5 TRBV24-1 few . CATSDPGTPPQETQYF TGTGCCACCAGTGATCCCGGGACACCTCCACAAGAGACCCAGTACTTC
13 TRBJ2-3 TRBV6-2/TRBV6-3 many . CASSSQGPDTQYF TGTGCCAGCAGCTCACAGGGACCAGATACGCAGTATTTT
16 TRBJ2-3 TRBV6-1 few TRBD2 CASRAGLAGGTDTQYF TGTGCCAGCAGAGCCGGACTAGCGGGGGGCACCGATACGCAGTATTTT
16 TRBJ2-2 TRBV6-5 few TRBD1 CASSSPDRVSTGELFF TGTGCCAGCAGTTCCCCAGACAGGGTTAGCACCGGGGAGCTGTTTTTT
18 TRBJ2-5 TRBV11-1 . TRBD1 CASSSVSPGQPQERTQYF TGTGCCAGCAGCTCAGTTTCTCCGGGACAGCCACAAGAGAGGACCCAGTACTTC
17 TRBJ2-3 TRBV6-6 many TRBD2 CASSSGRGGTGTDTQYF TGTGCCAGCAGTTCAGGACGGGGGGGAACCGGCACAGATACGCAGTATTTT
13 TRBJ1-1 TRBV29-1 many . CSVGGAENTEAFF TGCAGCGTTGGAGGGGCGGAGAACACTGAAGCTTTCTTT
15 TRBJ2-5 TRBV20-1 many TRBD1 CSARGWTGLGETQYF TGCAGTGCTAGGGGTTGGACAGGGTTAGGGGAGACCCAGTACTTC
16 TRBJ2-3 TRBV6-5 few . CASSYLGEVITDTQYF TGTGCCAGCAGTTACCTGGGGGAGGTTATCACAGATACGCAGTATTTT
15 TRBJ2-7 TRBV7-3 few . CASSLIAAPTYEQYF TGTGCCAGCAGCTTAATAGCTGCCCCTACCTACGAGCAGTACTTC
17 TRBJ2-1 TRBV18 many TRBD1 CASSPPGNRGIYNEQFF TGTGCCAGCTCACCACCAGGAAACAGGGGGATTTACAATGAGCAGTTCTTC
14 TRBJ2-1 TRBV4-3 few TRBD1 CASSQQGAGDEQFF TGCGCCAGCAGCCAACAGGGGGCCGGGGATGAGCAGTTCTTC
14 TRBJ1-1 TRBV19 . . CASRSGREVAEAFF TGTGCCAGTAGATCCGGGCGAGAGGTAGCTGAAGCTTTCTTT
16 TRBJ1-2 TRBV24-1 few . CATSEGIGTLHYGYTF TGTGCCACCAGTGAGGGGATAGGGACATTGCACTATGGCTACACCTTC
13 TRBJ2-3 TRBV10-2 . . CASSTGLADTQYF TGCGCCAGCAGTACAGGGTTGGCAGATACGCAGTATTTT
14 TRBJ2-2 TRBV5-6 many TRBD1 CASSGGQGSGELFF TGTGCCAGCAGCGGGGGACAGGGGTCCGGGGAGCTGTTTTTT
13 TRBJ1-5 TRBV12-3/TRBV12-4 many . CASSLDSGQPQHF TGTGCCAGCAGTTTAGATAGCGGCCAGCCCCAGCATTTT
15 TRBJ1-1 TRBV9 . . CASSPGEGVDTEAFF TGTGCCAGCTCCCCCGGGGAGGGGGTAGACACTGAAGCTTTCTTT
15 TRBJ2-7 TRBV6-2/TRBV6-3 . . CASTALGPPSYEQYF TGTGCCAGCACGGCCCTCGGGCCCCCTTCCTACGAGCAGTACTTC
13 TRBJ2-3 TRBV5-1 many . CASSYWDADTQYF TGCGCCAGCAGCTACTGGGATGCAGATACGCAGTATTTT
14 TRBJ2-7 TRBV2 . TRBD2 CASSGTRFAYEQYF TGTGCCAGCAGTGGGACTAGATTTGCCTACGAGCAGTACTTC
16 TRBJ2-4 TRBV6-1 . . CASRPTEPGAKNIQYF TGTGCCAGCAGACCGACAGAACCTGGGGCCAAAAACATTCAGTACTTC
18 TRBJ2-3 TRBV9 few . CASSVEGGGTGRTDTQYF TGTGCCAGCAGCGTAGAGGGGGGGGGGACTGGACGCACAGATACGCAGTATTTT
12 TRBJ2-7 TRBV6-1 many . CASRSRYYEQYF TGTGCCAGCAGGAGCAGATACTACGAGCAGTACTTC